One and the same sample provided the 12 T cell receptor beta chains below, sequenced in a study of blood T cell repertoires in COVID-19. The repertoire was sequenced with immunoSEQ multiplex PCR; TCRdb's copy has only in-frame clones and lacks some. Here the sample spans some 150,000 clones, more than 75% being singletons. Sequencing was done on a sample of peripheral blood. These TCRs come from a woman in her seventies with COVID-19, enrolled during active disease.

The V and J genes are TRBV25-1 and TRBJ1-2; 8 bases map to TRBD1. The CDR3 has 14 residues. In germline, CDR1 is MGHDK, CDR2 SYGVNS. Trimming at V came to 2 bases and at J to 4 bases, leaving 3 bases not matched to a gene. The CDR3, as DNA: TGTGCCAGCAGTGAAAAAGACAGGGGCTATGGCTACACCTTC. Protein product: CASSEKDRGYGYTF.

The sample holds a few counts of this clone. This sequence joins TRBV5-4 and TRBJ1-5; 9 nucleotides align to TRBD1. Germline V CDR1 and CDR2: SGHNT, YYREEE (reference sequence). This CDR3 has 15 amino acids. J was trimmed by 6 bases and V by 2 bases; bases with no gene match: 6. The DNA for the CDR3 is TGTGCCAGCAGCTTCCTTGACAGGGGGGCTCAGCCCCAGCATTTT. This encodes CASSFLDRGAQPQHF.

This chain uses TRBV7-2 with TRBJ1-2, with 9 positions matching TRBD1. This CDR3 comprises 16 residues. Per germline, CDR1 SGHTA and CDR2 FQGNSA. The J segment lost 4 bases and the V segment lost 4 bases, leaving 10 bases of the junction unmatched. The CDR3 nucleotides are TGTGCCAGCAGCTCCGGACAGGGGTGGACCTCCTATGGCTACACCTTC. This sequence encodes CASSSGQGWTSYGYTF.

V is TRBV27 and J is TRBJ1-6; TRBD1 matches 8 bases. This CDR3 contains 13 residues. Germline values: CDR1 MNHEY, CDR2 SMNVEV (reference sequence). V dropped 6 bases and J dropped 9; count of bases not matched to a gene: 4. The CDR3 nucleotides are TGTGCCAGCAGCCGGGACAGGTCTTCACCCCTCCACTTT. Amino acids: CASSRDRSSPLHF.

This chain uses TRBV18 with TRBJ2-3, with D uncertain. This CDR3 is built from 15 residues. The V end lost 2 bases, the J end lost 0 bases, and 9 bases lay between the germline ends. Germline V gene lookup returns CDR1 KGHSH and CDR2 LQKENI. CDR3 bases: TGTGCCAGCTCACCAATCCCGGTTAGCACAGATACGCAGTATTTT. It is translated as CASSPIPVSTDTQYF.

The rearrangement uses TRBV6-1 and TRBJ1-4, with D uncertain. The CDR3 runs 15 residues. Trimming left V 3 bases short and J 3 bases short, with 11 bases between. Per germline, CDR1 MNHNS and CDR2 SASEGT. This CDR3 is CASSELASSNEKLFF. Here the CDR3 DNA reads TGTGCCAGCAGTGAGTTAGCGAGTTCTAATGAAAAACTGTTTTTT.

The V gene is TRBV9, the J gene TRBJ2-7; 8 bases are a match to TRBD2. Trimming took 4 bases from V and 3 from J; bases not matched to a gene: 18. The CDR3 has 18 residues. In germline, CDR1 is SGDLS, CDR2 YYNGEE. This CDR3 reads CASSPSNPTGGSLYEQYF. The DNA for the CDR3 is TGTGCCAGCAGCCCTAGTAACCCCACGGGGGGGTCCCTCTACGAGCAGTACTTC. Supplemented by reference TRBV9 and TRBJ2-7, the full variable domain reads DSGVTQTPKHLITATGQRVTLRCSPRSGDLSVYWYQQSLDQGLQFLIQYYNGEERAKGNILERFSAQQFPDLHSELNLSSLELGDSALYFCASSPSNPTGGSLYEQYFGPGTRLTVT.

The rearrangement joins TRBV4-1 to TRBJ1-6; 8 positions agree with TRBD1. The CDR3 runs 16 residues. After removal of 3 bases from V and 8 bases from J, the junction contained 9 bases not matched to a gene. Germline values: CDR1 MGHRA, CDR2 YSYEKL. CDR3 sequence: CASSHPWDRSHSPLHF. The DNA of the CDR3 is TGCGCCAGCAGCCACCCCTGGGACAGGAGCCATTCACCCCTCCACTTT.

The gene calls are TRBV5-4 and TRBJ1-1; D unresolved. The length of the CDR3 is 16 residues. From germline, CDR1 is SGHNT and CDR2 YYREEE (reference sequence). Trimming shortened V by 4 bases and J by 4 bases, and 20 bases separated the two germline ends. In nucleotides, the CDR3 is TGTGCCAGCAGCCCGCCCCGAAAGGGAGCCGCCACTGAAGCTTTCTTT. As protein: CASSPPRKGAATEAFF.

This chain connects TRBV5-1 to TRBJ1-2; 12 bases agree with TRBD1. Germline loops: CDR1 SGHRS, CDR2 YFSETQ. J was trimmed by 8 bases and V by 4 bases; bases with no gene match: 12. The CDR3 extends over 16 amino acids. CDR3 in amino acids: CASSPQTGTGGMGYTF. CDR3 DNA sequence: TGCGCCAGCAGCCCGCAGACCGGGACAGGGGGCATGGGCTACACCTTC.

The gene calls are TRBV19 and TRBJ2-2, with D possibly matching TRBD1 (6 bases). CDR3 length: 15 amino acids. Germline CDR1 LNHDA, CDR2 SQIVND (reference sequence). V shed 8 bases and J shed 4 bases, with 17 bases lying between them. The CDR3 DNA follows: TGTGCCAGTTGGGGGCGTCCCCCCAGCACCGGGGAGCTGTTTTTT. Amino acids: CASWGRPPSTGELFF.

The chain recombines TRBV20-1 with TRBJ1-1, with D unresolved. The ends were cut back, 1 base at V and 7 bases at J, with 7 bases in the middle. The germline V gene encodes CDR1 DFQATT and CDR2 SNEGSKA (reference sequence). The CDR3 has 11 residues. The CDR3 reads CSARVSFEAFF. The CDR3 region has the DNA TGCAGTGCTAGAGTCAGTTTTGAAGCTTTCTTT.